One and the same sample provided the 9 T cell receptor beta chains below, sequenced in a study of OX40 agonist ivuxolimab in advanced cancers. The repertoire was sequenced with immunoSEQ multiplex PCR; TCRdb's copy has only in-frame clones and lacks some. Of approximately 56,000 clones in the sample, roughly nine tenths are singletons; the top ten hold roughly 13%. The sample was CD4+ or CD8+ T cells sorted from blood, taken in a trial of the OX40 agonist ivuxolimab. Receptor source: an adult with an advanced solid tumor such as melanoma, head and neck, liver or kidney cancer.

This CDR3 reads CASRPSGPTFYEQYF. Written as DNA, the CDR3 is TGTGCCAGCAGACCCTCGGGACCGACCTTCTACGAGCAGTACTTC. The rearrangement uses TRBV27 and TRBJ2-7, with D tentatively TRBD1 or TRBD2 (5 bases each). Looked up from germline, CDR1 is MNHEY and CDR2 is SMNVEV (reference sequence). The CDR3 is made up of 15 amino acids. The V gene lost 6 bases and the J gene lost 3 bases, with 18 bases spanning the gap.

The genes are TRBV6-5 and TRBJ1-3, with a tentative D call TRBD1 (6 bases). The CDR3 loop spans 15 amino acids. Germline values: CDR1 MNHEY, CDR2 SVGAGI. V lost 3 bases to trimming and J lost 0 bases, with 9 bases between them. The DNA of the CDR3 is TGTGCCAGCAGTTATGGACAGAGCTCTGGAAACACCATATATTTT. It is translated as CASSYGQSSGNTIYF.

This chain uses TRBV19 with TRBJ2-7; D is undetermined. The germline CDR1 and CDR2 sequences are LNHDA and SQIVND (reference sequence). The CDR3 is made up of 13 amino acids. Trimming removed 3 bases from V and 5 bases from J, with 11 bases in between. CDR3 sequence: CASSISDGDEQYF. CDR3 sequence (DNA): TGTGCCAGTAGTATTTCCGATGGGGACGAGCAGTACTTC.

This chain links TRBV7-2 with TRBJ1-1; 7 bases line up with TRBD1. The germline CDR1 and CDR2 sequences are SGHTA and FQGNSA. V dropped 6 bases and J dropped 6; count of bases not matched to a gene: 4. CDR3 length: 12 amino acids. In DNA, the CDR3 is TGTGCCAGCAGTGTAGGGGGCGCTGAAGCTTTCTTT. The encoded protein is CASSVGGAEAFF. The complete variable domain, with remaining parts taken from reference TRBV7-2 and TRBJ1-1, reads GAGVSQSPSNKVTEKGKDVELRCDPISGHTALYWYRQSLGQGLEFLIYFQGNSAPDKSGLPSDRFSAERTGGSVSTLTIQRTQQEDSAVYLCASSVGGAEAFFGQGTRLTVV.

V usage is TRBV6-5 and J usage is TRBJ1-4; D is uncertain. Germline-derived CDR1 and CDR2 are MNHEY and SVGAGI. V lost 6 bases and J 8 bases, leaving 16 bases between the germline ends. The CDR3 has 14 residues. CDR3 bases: TGTGCCAGCAGGACGGGCCCCAGGAGGGAAAAACTGTTTTTT. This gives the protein CASRTGPRREKLFF.

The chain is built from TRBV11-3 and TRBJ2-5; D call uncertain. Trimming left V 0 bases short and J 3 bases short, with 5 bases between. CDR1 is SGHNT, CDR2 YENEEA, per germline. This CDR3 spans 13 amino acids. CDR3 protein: CASSLEGKETQYF. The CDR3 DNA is TGTGCCAGCAGCTTAGAAGGGAAAGAGACCCAGTACTTC.

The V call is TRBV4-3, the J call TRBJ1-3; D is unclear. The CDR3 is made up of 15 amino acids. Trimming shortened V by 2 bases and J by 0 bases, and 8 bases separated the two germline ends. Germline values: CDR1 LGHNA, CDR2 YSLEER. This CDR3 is CASSQLSHSGNTIYF. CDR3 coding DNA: TGCGCCAGCAGCCAATTGTCCCACTCTGGAAACACCATATATTTT.

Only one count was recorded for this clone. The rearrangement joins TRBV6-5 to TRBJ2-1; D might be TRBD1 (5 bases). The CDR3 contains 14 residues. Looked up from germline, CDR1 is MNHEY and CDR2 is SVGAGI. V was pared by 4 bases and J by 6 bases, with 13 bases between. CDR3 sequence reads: CASSFSGSANEQFF. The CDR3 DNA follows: TGTGCCAGCAGTTTCTCAGGGTCGGCCAATGAGCAGTTCTTC.

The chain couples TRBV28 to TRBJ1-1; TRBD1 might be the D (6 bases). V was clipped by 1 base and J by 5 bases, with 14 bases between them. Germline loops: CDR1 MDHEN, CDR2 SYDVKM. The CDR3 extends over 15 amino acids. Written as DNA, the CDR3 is TGTGCCAGCAGTTTATTTCCCAGGGGACAAACTGAAGCTTTCTTT. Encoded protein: CASSLFPRGQTEAFF. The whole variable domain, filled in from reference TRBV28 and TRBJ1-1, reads DVKVTQSSRYLVKRTGEKVFLECVQDMDHENMFWYRQDPGLGLRLIYFSYDVKMKEKGDIPEGYSVSREKKERFSLILESASTNQTSMYLCASSLFPRGQTEAFFGQGTRLTVV.